This TCR beta chain was observed in a study of blood T cells in healthy people across ages. A second PCR of 7 to 11 cycles used a sample-barcoded 5' primer and a J-beta primer mix. MiXCR was run by TCRdb on the 5' RACE reads, yielding one entry per CDR3 protein. Among about 1.8 million distinct CDR3 sequences listed, roughly 49% were seen once. PBMCs numbering at least 6 million were isolated per sample. The V gene end was trimmed by 1 base and the J gene end by 5 bases; junction bases not matched to a gene: 5. The CDR3 is 15 residues long. From germline, CDR1 is SGHTA and CDR2 FQGNSA. In this sample, this clonotype turned up a few times.

V is TRBV7-2 and J is TRBJ2-5, with 9 bases identical to TRBD2. The source of this sequence is a woman aged 40 to 50 in good health. Source material: blood. CDR3 bases: TGTGCCAGCAGCTTAGTTGCGGGGGGGTACGAGACCCAGTACTTC. This translates into CASSLVAGGYETQYF.